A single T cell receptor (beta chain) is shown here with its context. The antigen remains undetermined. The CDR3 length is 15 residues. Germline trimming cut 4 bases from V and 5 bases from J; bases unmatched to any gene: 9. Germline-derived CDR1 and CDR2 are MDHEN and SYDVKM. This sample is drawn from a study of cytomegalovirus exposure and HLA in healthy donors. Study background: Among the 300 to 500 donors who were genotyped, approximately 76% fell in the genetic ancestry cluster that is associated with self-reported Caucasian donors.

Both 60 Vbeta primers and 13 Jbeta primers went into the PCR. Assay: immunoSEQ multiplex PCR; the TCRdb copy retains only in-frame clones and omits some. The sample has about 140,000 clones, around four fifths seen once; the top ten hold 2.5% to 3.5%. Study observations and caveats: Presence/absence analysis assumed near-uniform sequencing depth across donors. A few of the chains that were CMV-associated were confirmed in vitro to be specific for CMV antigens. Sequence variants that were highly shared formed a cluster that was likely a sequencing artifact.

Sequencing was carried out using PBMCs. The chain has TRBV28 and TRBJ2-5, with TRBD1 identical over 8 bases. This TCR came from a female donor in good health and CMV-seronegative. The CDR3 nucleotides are TGTGCCAGCAGTTCCGCCGGACAGGGTCGCGAGACCCAGTACTTC. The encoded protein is CASSSAGQGRETQYF.